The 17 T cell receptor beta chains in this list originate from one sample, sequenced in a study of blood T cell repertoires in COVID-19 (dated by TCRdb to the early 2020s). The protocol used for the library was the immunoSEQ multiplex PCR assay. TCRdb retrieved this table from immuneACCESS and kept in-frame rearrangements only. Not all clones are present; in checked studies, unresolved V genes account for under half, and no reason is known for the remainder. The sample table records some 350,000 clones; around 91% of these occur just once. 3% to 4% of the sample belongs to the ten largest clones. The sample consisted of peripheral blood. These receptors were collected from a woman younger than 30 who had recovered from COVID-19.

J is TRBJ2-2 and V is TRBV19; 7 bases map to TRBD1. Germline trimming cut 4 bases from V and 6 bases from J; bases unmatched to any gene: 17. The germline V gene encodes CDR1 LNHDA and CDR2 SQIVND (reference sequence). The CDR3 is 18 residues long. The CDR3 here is CASSTLRQGSDRPGELFF. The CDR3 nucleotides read TGTGCCAGTAGTACCCTGCGACAGGGCAGCGATAGGCCCGGGGAGCTGTTTTTT.

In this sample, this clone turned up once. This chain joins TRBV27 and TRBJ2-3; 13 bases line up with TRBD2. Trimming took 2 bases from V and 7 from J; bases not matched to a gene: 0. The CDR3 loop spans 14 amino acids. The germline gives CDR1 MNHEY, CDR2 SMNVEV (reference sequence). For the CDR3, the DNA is TGTGCCAGCAGTTTAGGGACTAGCGGGAATACGCAGTATTTT. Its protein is CASSLGTSGNTQYF.

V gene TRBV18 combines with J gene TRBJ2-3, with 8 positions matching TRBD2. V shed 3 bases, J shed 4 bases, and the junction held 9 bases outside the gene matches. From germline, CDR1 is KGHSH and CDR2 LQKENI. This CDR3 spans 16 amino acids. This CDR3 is CASSPNIAGFSDTQYF. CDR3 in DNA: TGTGCCAGCTCACCCAACATAGCGGGATTTTCAGATACGCAGTATTTT.

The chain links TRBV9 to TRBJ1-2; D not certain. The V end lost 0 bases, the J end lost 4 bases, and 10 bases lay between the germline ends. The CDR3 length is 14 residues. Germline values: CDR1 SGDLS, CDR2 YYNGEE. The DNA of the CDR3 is TGTGCCAGCAGCGTAGGGCAGCGAGTCTATGGCTACACCTTC. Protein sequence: CASSVGQRVYGYTF.

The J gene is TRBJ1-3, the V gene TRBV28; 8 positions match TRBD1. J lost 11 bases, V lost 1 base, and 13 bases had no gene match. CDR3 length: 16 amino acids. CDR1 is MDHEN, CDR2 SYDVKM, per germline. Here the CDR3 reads CASSLSGSGGLGAIYF. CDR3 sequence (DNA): TGTGCCAGCAGTTTATCCGGCTCAGGGGGCTTGGGAGCCATATATTTT.

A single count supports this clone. The CDR3 nucleotides read TGTGCCAGCAGCAAAGCGGGGGGGCAGTGGACTGAAGCTTTCTTT. Its protein product is CASSKAGGQWTEAFF. This chain joins TRBV21-1 and TRBJ1-1. TRBV21-1 is annotated as a pseudogene. The CDR3 loop spans 15 amino acids.

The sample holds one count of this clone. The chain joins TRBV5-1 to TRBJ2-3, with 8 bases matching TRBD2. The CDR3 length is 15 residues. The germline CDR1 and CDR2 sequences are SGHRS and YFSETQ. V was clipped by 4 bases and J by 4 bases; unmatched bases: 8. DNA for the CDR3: TGCGCCAGCAGCCCAACGTCTAGCGGGTCAGATACGCAGTATTTT. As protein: CASSPTSSGSDTQYF.

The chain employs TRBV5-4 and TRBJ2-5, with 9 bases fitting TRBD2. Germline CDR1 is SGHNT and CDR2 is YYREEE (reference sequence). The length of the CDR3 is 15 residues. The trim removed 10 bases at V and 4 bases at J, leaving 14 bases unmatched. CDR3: CAGHIAGVGGETQYF. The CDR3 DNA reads TGTGCCGGGCACATAGCGGGAGTGGGGGGAGAGACCCAGTACTTC.

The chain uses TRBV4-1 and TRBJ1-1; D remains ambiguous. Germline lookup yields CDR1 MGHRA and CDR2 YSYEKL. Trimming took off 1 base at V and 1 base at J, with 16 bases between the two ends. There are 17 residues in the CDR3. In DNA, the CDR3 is TGCGCCAGCAGCCAAGGGTTGCGTCGGAGTACGAACACTGAAGCTTTCTTT. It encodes CASSQGLRRSTNTEAFF.

The CDR3 protein is CASSGFGTSGRYTGELFF. The CDR3 DNA reads TGCGCCAGCAGCGGCTTCGGGACTAGCGGGAGGTACACCGGGGAGCTGTTTTTT. This chain links TRBV10-1 with TRBJ2-2; 15 bases fit TRBD2. The CDR3 totals 18 residues. J gave up 3 bases and V 6 bases, and 8 bases lay outside the gene matches. Germline V gene data show CDR1 as WNHNN and CDR2 as SYGVQD (reference sequence).

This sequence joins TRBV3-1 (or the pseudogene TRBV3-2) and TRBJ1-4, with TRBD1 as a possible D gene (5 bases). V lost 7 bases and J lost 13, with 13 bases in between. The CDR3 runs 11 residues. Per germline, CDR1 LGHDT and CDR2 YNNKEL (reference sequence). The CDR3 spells CASTPGHTLFF. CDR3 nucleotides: TGTGCCAGCACCCCAGGGCACACACTGTTTTTT.

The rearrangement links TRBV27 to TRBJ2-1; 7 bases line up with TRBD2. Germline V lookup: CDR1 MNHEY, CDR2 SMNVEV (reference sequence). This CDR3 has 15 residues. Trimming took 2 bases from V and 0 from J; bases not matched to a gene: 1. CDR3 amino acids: CASSLGGSSYNEQFF. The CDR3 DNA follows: TGTGCCAGCAGTTTAGGCGGGAGCTCCTACAATGAGCAGTTCTTC.

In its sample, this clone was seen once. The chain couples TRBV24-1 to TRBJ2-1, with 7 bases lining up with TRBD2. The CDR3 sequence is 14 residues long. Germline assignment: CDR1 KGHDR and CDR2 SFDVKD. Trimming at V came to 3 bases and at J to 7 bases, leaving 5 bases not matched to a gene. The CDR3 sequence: CATSDPLAANEQFF. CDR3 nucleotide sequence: TGTGCCACCAGTGATCCCCTAGCGGCGAATGAGCAGTTCTTC.

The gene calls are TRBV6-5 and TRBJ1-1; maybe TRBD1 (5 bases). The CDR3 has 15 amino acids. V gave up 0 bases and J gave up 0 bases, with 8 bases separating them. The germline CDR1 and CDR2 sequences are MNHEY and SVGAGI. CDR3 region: CASSYSKGVNTEAFF. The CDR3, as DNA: TGTGCCAGCAGTTACTCGAAAGGGGTGAACACTGAAGCTTTCTTT.

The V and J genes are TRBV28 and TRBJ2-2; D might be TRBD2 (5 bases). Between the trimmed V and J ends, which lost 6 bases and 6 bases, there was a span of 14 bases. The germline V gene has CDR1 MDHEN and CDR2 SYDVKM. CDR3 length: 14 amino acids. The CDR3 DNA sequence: TGTGCCAGCAGCCCTAGAGGGCATGCCGGGGAGCTGTTTTTT. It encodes CASSPRGHAGELFF.

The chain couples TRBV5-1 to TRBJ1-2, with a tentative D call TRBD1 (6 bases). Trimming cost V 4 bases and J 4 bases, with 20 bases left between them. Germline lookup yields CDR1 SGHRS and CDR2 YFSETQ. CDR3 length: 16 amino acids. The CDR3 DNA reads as TGCGCCAGCAGCCCCCTGGGGGGGCACCCACCCTATGGCTACACCTTC. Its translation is CASSPLGGHPPYGYTF.

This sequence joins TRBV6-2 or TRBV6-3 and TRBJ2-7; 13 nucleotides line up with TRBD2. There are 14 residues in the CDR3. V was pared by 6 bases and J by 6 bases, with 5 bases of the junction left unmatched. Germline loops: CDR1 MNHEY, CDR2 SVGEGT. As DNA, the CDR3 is TGTGCCAGCAGCGGACTAGCGGGAGTCGCCGAGCAGTACGTC. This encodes CASSGLAGVAEQYV.